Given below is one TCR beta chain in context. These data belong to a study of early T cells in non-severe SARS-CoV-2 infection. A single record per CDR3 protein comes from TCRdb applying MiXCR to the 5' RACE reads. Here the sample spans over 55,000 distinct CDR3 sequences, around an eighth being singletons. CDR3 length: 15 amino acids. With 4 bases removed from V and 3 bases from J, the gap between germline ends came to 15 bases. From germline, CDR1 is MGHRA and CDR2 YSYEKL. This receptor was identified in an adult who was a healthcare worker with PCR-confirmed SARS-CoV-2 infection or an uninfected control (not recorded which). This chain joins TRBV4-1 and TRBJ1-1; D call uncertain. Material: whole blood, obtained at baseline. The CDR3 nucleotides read TGCGCCAGCAGCCCTGGCCGCGTTAGGCACACTGAAGCTTTCTTT. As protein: CASSPGRVRHTEAFF.